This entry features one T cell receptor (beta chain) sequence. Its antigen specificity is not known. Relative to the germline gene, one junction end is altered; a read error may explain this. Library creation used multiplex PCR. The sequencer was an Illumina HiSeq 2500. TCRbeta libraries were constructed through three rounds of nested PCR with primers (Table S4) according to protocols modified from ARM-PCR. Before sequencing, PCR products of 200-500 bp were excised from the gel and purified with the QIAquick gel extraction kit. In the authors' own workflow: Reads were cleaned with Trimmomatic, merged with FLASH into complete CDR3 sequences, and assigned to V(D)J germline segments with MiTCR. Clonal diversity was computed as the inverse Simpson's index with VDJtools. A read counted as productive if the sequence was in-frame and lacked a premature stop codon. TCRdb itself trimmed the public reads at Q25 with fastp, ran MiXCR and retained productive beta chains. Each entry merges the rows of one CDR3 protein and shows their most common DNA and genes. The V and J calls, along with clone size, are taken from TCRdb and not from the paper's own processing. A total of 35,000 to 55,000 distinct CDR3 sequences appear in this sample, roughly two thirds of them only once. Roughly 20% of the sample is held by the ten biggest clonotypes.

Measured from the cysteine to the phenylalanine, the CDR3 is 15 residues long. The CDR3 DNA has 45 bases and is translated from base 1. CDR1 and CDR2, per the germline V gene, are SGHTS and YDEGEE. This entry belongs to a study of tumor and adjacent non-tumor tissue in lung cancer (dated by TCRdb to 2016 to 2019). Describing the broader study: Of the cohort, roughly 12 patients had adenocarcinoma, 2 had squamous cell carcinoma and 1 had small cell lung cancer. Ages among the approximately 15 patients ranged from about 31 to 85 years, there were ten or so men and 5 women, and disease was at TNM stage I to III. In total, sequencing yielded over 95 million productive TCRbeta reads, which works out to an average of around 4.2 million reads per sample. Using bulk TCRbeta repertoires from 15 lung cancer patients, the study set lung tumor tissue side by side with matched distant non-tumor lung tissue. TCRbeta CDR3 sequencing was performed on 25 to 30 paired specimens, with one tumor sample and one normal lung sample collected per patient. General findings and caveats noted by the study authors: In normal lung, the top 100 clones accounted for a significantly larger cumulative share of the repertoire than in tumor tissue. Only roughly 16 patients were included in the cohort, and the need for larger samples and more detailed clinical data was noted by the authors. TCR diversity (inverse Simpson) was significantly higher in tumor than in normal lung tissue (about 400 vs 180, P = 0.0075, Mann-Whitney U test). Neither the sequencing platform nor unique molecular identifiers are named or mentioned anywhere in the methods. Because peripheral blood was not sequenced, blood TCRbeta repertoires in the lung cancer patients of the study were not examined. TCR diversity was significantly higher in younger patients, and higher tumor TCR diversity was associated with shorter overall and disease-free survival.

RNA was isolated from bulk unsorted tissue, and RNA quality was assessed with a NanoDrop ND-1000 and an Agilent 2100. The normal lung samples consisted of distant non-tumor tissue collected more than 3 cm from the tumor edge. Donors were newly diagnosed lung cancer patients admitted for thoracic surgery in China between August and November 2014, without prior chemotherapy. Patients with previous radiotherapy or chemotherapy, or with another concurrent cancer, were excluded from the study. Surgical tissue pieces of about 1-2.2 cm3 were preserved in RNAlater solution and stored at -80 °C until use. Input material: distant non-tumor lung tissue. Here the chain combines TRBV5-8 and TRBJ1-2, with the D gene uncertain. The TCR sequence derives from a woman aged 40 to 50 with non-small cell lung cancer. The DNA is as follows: TGTGCCAGCAGCCCCCGTACGGGCCCAGCATACGGCTACAGCTTC. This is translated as CASSPRTGPAYGYSF.